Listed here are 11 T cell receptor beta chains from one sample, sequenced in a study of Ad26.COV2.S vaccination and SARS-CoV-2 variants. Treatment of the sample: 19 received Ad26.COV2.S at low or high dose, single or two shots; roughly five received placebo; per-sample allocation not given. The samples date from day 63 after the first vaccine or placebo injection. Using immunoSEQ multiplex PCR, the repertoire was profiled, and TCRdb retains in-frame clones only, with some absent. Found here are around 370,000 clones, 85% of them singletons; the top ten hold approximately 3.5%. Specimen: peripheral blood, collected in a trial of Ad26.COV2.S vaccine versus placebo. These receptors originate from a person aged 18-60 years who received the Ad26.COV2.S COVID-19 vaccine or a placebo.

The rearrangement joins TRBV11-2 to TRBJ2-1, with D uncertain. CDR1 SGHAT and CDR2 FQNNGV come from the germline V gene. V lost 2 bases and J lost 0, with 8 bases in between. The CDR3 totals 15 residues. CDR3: CASSLIPGSYNEQFF. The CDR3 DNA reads TGTGCCAGCAGCTTAATCCCTGGCTCCTACAATGAGCAGTTCTTC.

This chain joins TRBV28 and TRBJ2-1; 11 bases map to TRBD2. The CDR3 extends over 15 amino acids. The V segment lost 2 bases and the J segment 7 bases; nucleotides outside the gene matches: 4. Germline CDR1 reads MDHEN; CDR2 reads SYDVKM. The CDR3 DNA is TGTGCCAGCAGTTTAAGGGCTAGCGGGAGGAATGAGCAGTTCTTC. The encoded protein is CASSLRASGRNEQFF.

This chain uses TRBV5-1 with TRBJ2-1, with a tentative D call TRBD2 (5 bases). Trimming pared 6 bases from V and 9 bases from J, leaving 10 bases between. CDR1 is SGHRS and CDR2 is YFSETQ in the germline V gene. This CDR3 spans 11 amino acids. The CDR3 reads CASTEGLEQFF. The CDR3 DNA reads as TGCGCCAGCACCGAAGGACTTGAGCAGTTCTTC.

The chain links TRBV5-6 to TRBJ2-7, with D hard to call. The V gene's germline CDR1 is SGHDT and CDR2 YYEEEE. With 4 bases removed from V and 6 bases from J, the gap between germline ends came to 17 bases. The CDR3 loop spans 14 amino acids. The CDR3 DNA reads TGTGCCAGCAGCAATGGGCTTACGCATGTCGAGCAGTACTTC. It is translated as CASSNGLTHVEQYF.

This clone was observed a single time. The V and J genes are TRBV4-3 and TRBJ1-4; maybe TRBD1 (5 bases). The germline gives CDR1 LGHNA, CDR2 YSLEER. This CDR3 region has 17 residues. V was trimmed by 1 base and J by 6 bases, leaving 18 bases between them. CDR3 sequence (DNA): TGCGCCAGCAGCCAAGCCGGGACCCCGTCCGGGGATGAAAAACTGTTTTTT. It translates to CASSQAGTPSGDEKLFF.

The CDR3 is CASSHRRGQETQYF. Here the CDR3 DNA reads TGTGCCAGCAGCCACCGCCGGGGACAAGAGACCCAGTACTTC. This chain connects TRBV7-2 to TRBJ2-5; D is perhaps TRBD2 (5 bases). The CDR3 is 14 amino acids. Looked up from germline, CDR1 is SGHTA and CDR2 is FQGNSA. V lost 5 bases and J 2 bases, leaving 12 bases between the germline ends.

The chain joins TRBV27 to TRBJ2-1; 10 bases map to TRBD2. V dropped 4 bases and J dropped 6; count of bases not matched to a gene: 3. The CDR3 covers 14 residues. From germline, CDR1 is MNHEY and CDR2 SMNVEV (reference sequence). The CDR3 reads CASSSGLAFNEQFF. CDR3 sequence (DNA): TGTGCCAGCAGTTCGGGACTAGCGTTCAATGAGCAGTTCTTC.

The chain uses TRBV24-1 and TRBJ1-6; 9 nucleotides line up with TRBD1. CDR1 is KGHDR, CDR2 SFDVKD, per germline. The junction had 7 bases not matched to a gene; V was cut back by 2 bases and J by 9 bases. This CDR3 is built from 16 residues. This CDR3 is CATSDSKQGASSPLHF. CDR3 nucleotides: TGTGCCACCAGTGATTCAAAACAGGGGGCCTCTTCACCCCTCCACTTT.

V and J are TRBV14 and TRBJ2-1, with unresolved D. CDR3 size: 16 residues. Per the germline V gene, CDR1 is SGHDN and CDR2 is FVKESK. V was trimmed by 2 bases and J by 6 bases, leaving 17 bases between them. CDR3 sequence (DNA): TGTGCCAGCAGCCAATGGAGCGCCTCAAGGGTCAATGAGCAGTTCTTC. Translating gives CASSQWSASRVNEQFF.

CDR3 in amino acids: CASSTDDRGLGNTIYF. DNA of the CDR3: TGTGCCAGCAGCACCGATGACAGGGGCCTCGGAAACACCATATATTTT. This chain connects TRBV9 to TRBJ1-3; 8 bases map to TRBD1. With 4 bases clipped from V and 4 bases from J, the junction kept 10 bases outside the gene matches. Germline values: CDR1 SGDLS, CDR2 YYNGEE. The CDR3 extends over 16 amino acids.

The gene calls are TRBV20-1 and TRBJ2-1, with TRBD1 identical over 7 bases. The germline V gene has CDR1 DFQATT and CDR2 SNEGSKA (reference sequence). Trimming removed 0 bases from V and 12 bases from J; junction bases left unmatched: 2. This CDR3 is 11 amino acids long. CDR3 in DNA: TGCAGTGCTAGAGATCGGGACAGGCAGTTCTTC. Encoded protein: CSARDRDRQFF.